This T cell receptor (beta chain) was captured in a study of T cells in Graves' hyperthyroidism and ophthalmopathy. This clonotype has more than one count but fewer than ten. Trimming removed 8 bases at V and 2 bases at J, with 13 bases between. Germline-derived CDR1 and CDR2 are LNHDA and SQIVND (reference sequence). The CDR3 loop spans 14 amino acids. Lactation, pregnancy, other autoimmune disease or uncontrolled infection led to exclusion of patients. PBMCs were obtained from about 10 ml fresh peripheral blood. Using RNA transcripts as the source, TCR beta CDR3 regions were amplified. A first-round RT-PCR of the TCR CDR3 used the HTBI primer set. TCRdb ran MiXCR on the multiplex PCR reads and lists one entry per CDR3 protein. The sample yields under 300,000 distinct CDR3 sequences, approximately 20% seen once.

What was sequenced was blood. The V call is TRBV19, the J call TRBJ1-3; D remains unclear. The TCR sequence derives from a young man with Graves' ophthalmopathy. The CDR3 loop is CASLRVGTGNTIYF. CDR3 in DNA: TGTGCCAGTTTAAGGGTGGGGACTGGAAACACCATATATTTT.